Below are 5 T cell receptor beta chains sequenced from a single sample in a study of cytomegalovirus exposure and HLA in healthy donors (dated by TCRdb to 2016 to 2017). Libraries were prepared through the immunoSEQ multiplex PCR assay. The multiplex PCR relied on a mix of 60 forward primers for TCR Vbeta segments and 13 reverse primers for TCR Jbeta segments. TCRdb took this table from immuneACCESS and kept in-frame rearrangements with V and J called. Such tables lack part of the clones; where checked against another copy, unresolved V genes explain under half of the gap, and the rest is unexplained. This sample comprises some 110,000 clones, around 74% of them detected only once. 1.3% of the sample comes from the top ten. Sequencing was carried out using PBMCs. The receptors originated from a man in his forties in good health and CMV-seronegative.

The chain has TRBV28 and TRBJ1-1; D ambiguous. Between the trimmed V and J ends, which lost 4 bases and 9 bases, there was a span of 18 bases. The CDR3 has 14 amino acids. Germline V CDR1 and CDR2: MDHEN, SYDVKM. DNA for the CDR3: TGTGCCAGCAGTTGGGAACAGCCCGGGGATAAAGCTTTCTTT. Protein product: CASSWEQPGDKAFF.

CDR3 sequence reads: CSDGQPHLYGYTF. DNA of the CDR3: TGCAGCGACGGACAGCCCCATCTCTATGGCTACACCTTC. The chain employs TRBV29-1 and TRBJ1-2; possibly TRBD1 for D (6 bases). V shed 7 bases and J shed 4 bases, with 16 bases lying between them. The germline gives CDR1 SQVTM, CDR2 ANQGSEA. CDR3 size: 13 residues.

This rearrangement joins TRBV18 to TRBJ2-1; 11 bases fit TRBD2. Germline CDR1 is KGHSH and CDR2 is LQKENI. The CDR3 contains 22 residues. V was pared by 3 bases and J by 7 bases, with 26 bases of the junction left unmatched. DNA for the CDR3: TGTGCCAGCTCACCCTTAGACCACGGGACAGCCGGGACTAGCGGCAGTATAAATGAGCAGTTCTTC. This translates into CASSPLDHGTAGTSGSINEQFF.

V gene TRBV7-9 combines with J gene TRBJ2-1; 10 bases line up with TRBD1. V was pared by 5 bases and J by 2 bases, with 3 bases of the junction left unmatched. Germline CDR1 reads SEHNR; CDR2 reads FQNEAQ (reference sequence). The CDR3 length is 15 residues. CDR3 sequence reads: CASSAGQGPYNEQFF. The CDR3 coding sequence is TGTGCCAGCAGCGCGGGACAGGGGCCCTACAATGAGCAGTTCTTC.

The rearrangement uses TRBV6-1 and TRBJ1-5; D uncertain. V was trimmed by 6 bases and J by 0 bases, leaving 6 bases between them. CDR3 length: 13 amino acids. CDR1 and CDR2 (germline): MNHNS, SASEGT. This CDR3 reads CASRQNSNQPQHF. The CDR3 coding sequence is TGTGCCAGCAGACAGAATAGCAATCAGCCCCAGCATTTT.